These 23 T cell receptor beta chains were all obtained from the same sample, sequenced in a study of beta chain features in type 1 diabetes. Their antigens are not known. Every bit of the isolated RNA underwent reverse transcription, so sequencing read expressed TCRB transcripts. TCRdb keeps only in-frame clones here, not all; method: immunoSEQ multiplex PCR. The data contain around 690,000 clones, around 12% of them seen just once; the ten biggest clones take up more than 0.095%. The study's findings and limits: Significant though moderate, a shortening of TCRB CDR3s appeared in all four CD4+ subsets of Type 1 diabetes patients.

Sequencing used naive CD4+ T cells from blood. The receptors shown here come from a young man with type 1 diabetes.

This clone turned up a few times. The rearrangement joins TRBV7-9 to TRBJ2-3, with 7 bases that match TRBD1. With V trimmed by 6 bases and J by 2 bases, 14 bases remained unmatched. The V gene's germline CDR1 is SEHNR and CDR2 FQNEAQ (reference sequence). The CDR3 consists of 17 residues. The CDR3 coding sequence is TGTGCCAGCAGGAGATTGAAGGGGGCCCGGACCACAGATACGCAGTATTTT. Translated: CASRRLKGARTTDTQYF.

The chain joins TRBV6-5 to TRBJ2-7; a possible D gene is TRBD1 (6 bases). Germline V gene data show CDR1 as MNHEY and CDR2 as SVGAGI. The CDR3 has 14 residues. The V end lost 10 bases, the J end lost 4 bases, and 20 bases lay between the germline ends. CDR3 protein: CATSRQEGTYEQYF. In DNA, the CDR3 is TGTGCCACTTCGAGACAGGAAGGTACTTACGAGCAGTACTTC.

The J gene is TRBJ1-2, the V gene TRBV6-6, with a weak D call TRBD1 (5 bases). Trimming removed 8 bases from V and 1 base from J, with 20 bases in between. The germline V gene encodes CDR1 MNHNY and CDR2 SVGAGI (reference sequence). The CDR3 totals 16 residues. The CDR3 nucleotides read TGTGCCAGCGGGGAGTCGGTGACAGCTAATAACTATGGCTACACCTTC. It encodes CASGESVTANNYGYTF.

The chain joins TRBV6-5 to TRBJ1-1, with D perhaps TRBD1 (5 bases). The ends were cut back, 2 bases at V and 10 bases at J, with 23 bases in the middle. The CDR3 length is 16 residues. Germline V CDR1 and CDR2: MNHEY, SVGAGI. The CDR3, as DNA: TGTGCCAGCAGTTACGATTATCTTGGGACCGAGCCCACAGCTTTCTTT. Residues: CASSYDYLGTEPTAFF.

The CDR3 loop is CASSGTGGQETQYF. CDR3 bases: TGCGCCAGCAGCGGGACAGGGGGCCAGGAGACCCAGTACTTC. The gene calls are TRBV5-1 and TRBJ2-5, with 12 bases identical to TRBD1. V shed 4 bases and J 5 bases; nucleotides not matched to a gene: 3. The germline gives CDR1 SGHRS, CDR2 YFSETQ. The CDR3 is 14 residues long.

The J gene is TRBJ2-5, the V gene TRBV28, with D perhaps being TRBD1 or TRBD2 (5 bases each). CDR1 and CDR2 (germline): MDHEN, SYDVKM. This CDR3 has 14 amino acids. Trimming took off 6 bases at V and 1 base at J, with 12 bases between the two ends. CDR3 DNA: TGTGCCAGCAGCAGGGACGGCCCCCAAGAGACCCAGTACTTC. This sequence encodes CASSRDGPQETQYF.

As for this clone: At the DNA level, this CDR3 is encoded by other sequences in the same sample as well. The chain employs TRBV6-5 and TRBJ1-5; D is perhaps TRBD1 (5 bases). V lost 0 bases and J lost 5, with 8 bases in between. The germline V gene has CDR1 MNHEY and CDR2 SVGAGI. The CDR3 spans 14 residues. The CDR3 spells CASSYSSRDQPQHF. The CDR3 DNA reads TGTGCCAGCAGTTACTCGTCCAGGGATCAGCCCCAGCATTTT.

This chain links TRBV2 with TRBJ2-1, with 12 bases lining up with TRBD1. V shed 3 bases and J 14 bases; nucleotides not matched to a gene: 8. This CDR3 has 14 residues. Germline V gene sequence: CDR1 SNHLY, CDR2 FYNNEI. CDR3 in DNA: TGTGCCAGCAGTGATACTTCCGGGACAGGGGGCAAGTTCTTC. This translates into CASSDTSGTGGKFF.

This clone came up a few times. The J gene is TRBJ1-3, the V gene TRBV6-6; D is ambiguous. V dropped 7 bases and J dropped 0 bases, with 10 bases sitting between them. Germline loops: CDR1 MNHNY, CDR2 SVGAGI (reference sequence). This CDR3 region has 14 residues. In DNA, the CDR3 is TGTGCCAGCATCTTCGGAGGCTCTGGAAACACCATATATTTT. Its translation is CASIFGGSGNTIYF.

Comments on this clone: Within the sample, other DNA sequences also encode this same CDR3. The V and J genes are TRBV7-2 and TRBJ2-3, with TRBD1 matching over 9 bases. The J segment lost 4 bases and the V segment lost 0 bases, leaving 2 bases of the junction unmatched. The CDR3 has 15 residues. CDR1 is SGHTA and CDR2 is FQGNSA in the germline V gene. The CDR3 spells CASSLATGGADTQYF. CDR3 DNA: TGTGCCAGCAGCTTAGCAACAGGGGGCGCAGATACGCAGTATTTT.

This chain links TRBV9 with TRBJ1-1; 7 bases fit TRBD1. Unmatched junction bases numbered 5, after V lost 4 bases and J lost 5 bases. The CDR3 is 13 residues long. CDR1 and CDR2 (germline): SGDLS, YYNGEE. The CDR3 nucleotides are TGTGCCAGCAGCACGACAGGGATGACTGAAGCTTTCTTT. This gives the protein CASSTTGMTEAFF.

The CDR3 reads CASSLAREGRGYTF. Written as DNA, the CDR3 is TGTGCCAGCAGCTTAGCGCGAGAGGGGAGGGGATACACCTTC. This chain links TRBV7-8 with TRBJ1-2; D may be TRBD1 (5 bases). V lost 0 bases and J 11 bases, leaving 16 bases between the germline ends. Germline assignment: CDR1 SGHVS and CDR2 FQNEAQ. This CDR3 is 14 amino acids long.

The sample holds a few counts of this clone. This chain's CDR3 is CASRGQVLEKLFF. Written as DNA, the CDR3 is TGTGCCAGCAGGGGACAGGTTCTCGAAAAACTGTTTTTT. V gene TRBV27 combines with J gene TRBJ1-4; 8 bases fit TRBD1. Germline V lookup: CDR1 MNHEY, CDR2 SMNVEV (reference sequence). The trim removed 6 bases at V and 8 bases at J, leaving 5 bases unmatched. This CDR3 is built from 13 residues.

This clone came up once. The rearrangement uses TRBV5-1 and TRBJ2-2; 7 bases map to TRBD2. This CDR3 has 15 residues. V lost 4 bases, J lost 6 bases, and 9 bases stayed unmatched. Germline V gene lookup returns CDR1 SGHRS and CDR2 YFSETQ. The CDR3 sequence: CASSPSTSWAGELFF. The DNA of the CDR3 is TGCGCCAGCAGCCCCTCGACTAGCTGGGCCGGGGAGCTGTTTTTT.

This clone was counted between two and nine times. This chain joins TRBV25-1 and TRBJ2-7; possibly TRBD2 for D (6 bases). The V end lost 6 bases, the J end lost 5 bases, and 17 bases lay between the germline ends. CDR3 size: 14 residues. The V gene's germline CDR1 is MGHDK and CDR2 SYGVNS. The CDR3 DNA reads TGTGCCAGCAGGGGGGGTTCAGGGCCCAACGAGCAGTACTTC. This sequence encodes CASRGGSGPNEQYF.

This clone has more than one count but fewer than ten. The CDR3 sequence: CASTSAVSYEQYF. CDR3 DNA sequence: TGTGCCAGCACATCGGCGGTCTCCTACGAGCAGTACTTC. The rearrangement joins TRBV28 to TRBJ2-7; no definite D call. From germline, CDR1 is MDHEN and CDR2 SYDVKM. The V end lost 7 bases, the J end lost 0 bases, and 10 bases lay between the germline ends. This CDR3 region has 13 residues.

The rearrangement links TRBV5-1 to TRBJ1-4, with TRBD1 identical over 8 bases. The CDR3 sequence is 15 residues long. Germline V gene sequence: CDR1 SGHRS, CDR2 YFSETQ. Unmatched junction bases numbered 11, after V lost 5 bases and J lost 8 bases. CDR3 loop: CASSLQGAGEEKLFF. The CDR3 DNA reads as TGCGCCAGCAGTCTCCAGGGGGCCGGAGAGGAAAAACTGTTTTTT.

This clone has more than one count but fewer than ten. The V call is TRBV7-3, the J call TRBJ2-7; 8 bases align to TRBD1. Germline loops: CDR1 SGHTA, CDR2 FQGTGA. The CDR3 spans 15 residues. Unmatched junction bases numbered 11, after V lost 5 bases and J lost 5 bases. Written as DNA, the CDR3 is TGTGCCAGCAGCCCCTCAGGGGGCTCAGTCGACGAGCAGTACTTC. This sequence encodes CASSPSGGSVDEQYF.

This clone was observed a handful of times. The genes are TRBV2 and TRBJ2-2; TRBD1 matches at 8 bases. The CDR3 totals 15 residues. Germline lookup yields CDR1 SNHLY and CDR2 FYNNEI. V dropped 6 bases and J dropped 1; count of bases not matched to a gene: 4. CDR3 protein: CASSNRGWNTGELFF. CDR3 bases: TGTGCCAGCAGCAACAGGGGGTGGAACACCGGGGAGCTGTTTTTT.

DNA of the CDR3: TGTGCCAGCTCACAATTACAGGGGCCACCTTTAAGCGAGCAGTACTTC. It codes for CASSQLQGPPLSEQYF. This rearrangement joins TRBV18 to TRBJ2-7; 7 bases align to TRBD1. V gave up 4 bases and J gave up 6 bases; unmatched junction bases: 15. The V gene's germline CDR1 is KGHSH and CDR2 LQKENI. CDR3 length: 16 amino acids.

This clone was recorded a few times. The chain carries TRBV19 and TRBJ1-5; 8 bases are shared with TRBD1. The CDR3 totals 14 residues. Trimming removed 10 bases from V and 6 bases from J; junction bases left unmatched: 11. Germline values: CDR1 LNHDA, CDR2 SQIVND (reference sequence). The CDR3 loop is CATGQGGYSQPQHF. Here the CDR3 DNA reads TGTGCCACTGGACAGGGAGGCTATAGTCAGCCCCAGCATTTT.

This clone has a handful of counts. This chain connects TRBV5-1 to TRBJ1-5; a possible D gene is TRBD1 (6 bases). CDR1 and CDR2 from the germline V gene are SGHRS and YFSETQ. The CDR3 consists of 14 residues. The V end was cut by 4 bases, the J end by 0 bases, with 8 bases between. Written as DNA, the CDR3 is TGCGCCAGCAGCCCAGGGGATAGCAATCAGCCCCAGCATTTT. It translates to CASSPGDSNQPQHF.

This rearrangement joins TRBV7-2 to TRBJ1-2; D uncertain. The CDR3 loop spans 13 amino acids. The V end lost 3 bases, the J end lost 1 base, and 6 bases lay between the germline ends. Germline-derived CDR1 and CDR2 are SGHTA and FQGNSA. In DNA, the CDR3 is TGTGCCAGCAGCTTGGCCAGTAACTATGGCTACACCTTC. Its protein product is CASSLASNYGYTF.